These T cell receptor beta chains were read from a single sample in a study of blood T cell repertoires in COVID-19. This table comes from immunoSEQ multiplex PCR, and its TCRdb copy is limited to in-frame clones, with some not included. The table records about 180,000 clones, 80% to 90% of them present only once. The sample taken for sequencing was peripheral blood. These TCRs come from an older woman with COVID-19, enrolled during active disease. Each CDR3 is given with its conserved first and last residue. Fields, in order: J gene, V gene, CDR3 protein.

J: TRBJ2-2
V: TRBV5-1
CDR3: CASSALQGAAGELFF

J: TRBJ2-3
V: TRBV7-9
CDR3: CASSPGQGLVGDTQYF

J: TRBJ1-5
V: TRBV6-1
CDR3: CASSDQGGQPQHF

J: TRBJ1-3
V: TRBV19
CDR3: CASSSIRQGSGNTIYF

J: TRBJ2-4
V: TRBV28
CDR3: CASTPGTALNIQYF

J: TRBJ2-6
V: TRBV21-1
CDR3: CASSIGRGHGANVLTF

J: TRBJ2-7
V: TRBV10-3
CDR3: CAISESAGGTYEQYF

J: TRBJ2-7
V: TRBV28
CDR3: CAITGDYEQYF

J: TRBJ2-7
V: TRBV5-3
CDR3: CARSRTGTRIHEQYF

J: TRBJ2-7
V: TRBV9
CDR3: CASSPGAGAAEQYF

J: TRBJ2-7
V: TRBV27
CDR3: CASRGTGSYEQYF

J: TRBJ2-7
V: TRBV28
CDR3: CASSSGGKYEQYF

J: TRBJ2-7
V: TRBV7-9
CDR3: CASSLPGQNYEQYF

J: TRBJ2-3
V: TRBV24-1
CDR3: CATSRVTDTQYF

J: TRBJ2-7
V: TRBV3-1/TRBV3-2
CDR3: CASSRRDEQYF

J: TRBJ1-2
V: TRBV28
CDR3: CASSFSGVNGYTF

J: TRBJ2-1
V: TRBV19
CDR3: CASNQPTGYNEQFF

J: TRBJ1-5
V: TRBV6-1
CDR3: CASSDLDPGGLNQPQHF

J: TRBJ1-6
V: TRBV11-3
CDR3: CASSLEDRAHSPLHF

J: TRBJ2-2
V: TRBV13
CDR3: CASSRDRGNTGELFF

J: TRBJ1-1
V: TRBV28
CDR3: CASSSLHIRGTEAFF

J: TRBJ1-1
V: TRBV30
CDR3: CAWATNYEAFF

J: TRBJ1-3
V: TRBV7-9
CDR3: CASSLSERGQQYF

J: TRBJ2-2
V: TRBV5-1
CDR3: CASSLISLPGELFF

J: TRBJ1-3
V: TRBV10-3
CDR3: CAISTGSSGNTIYF

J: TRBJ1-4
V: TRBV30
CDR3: CACMGVEEKLFF

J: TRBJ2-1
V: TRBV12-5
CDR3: CASGRTGRNEQFF

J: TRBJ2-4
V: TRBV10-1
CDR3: CARRYPDRGWFLAKNIQYF

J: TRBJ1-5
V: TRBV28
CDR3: CASSGWGNQPQHF

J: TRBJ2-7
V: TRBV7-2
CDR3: CASSLSGLAGGSSYEQYF

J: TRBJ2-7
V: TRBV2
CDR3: CASSEGSGGREQYF

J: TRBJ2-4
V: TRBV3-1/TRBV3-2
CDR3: CASSQDWQGKNIQYF

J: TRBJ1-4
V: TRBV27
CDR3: CASSLHRQGHEKLFF